Following are 13 T cell receptor beta chains from one sample sequenced in a study of T cell changes during pregnancy in multiple sclerosis. Assay: immunoSEQ multiplex PCR; the TCRdb copy retains only in-frame clones and omits some. The profile shows approximately 36,000 clones, around 93% of them singletons. Sample: CD4+ T cells from peripheral blood mononuclear cells, taken in the first trimester of pregnancy. The source of these receptors is a female donor with multiple sclerosis, enrolled in a pregnancy study.

Notes on this clone: Other DNA variants within this sample encode the same CDR3. Written as DNA, the CDR3 is TGTGCCAGCAGCTTGATGAGAGAACAGGAGACCCAGTACTTC. It yields the protein CASSLMREQETQYF. The chain joins TRBV5-4 to TRBJ2-5; D gene unclear. The germline V gene has CDR1 SGHNT and CDR2 YYREEE (reference sequence). This CDR3 is built from 14 residues. Trimming stripped 1 base from V and 5 bases from J, with 12 bases between.

The chain recombines TRBV14 with TRBJ1-2; D gene unclear. Germline lookup yields CDR1 SGHDN and CDR2 FVKESK. The CDR3 has 14 amino acids. V lost 6 bases to trimming and J lost 6 bases, with 17 bases between them. The CDR3 DNA follows: TGTGCCAGCAGTTTCAGGTTCCCTCCGCATGGCTACACCTTC. It encodes CASSFRFPPHGYTF.

The V gene is TRBV19, the J gene TRBJ1-4; 9 nucleotides agree with TRBD1. Germline V gene sequence: CDR1 LNHDA, CDR2 SQIVND (reference sequence). J gave up 8 bases and V 9 bases, and 10 bases lay outside the gene matches. The CDR3 extends over 14 amino acids. The CDR3 spells CASQTGGLGEKLFF. CDR3 DNA sequence: TGTGCCAGCCAGACAGGGGGGCTTGGGGAAAAACTGTTTTTT.

The chain has TRBV2 and TRBJ2-3; the match to TRBD2 covers 7 bases. This CDR3 region has 16 residues. The germline V gene encodes CDR1 SNHLY and CDR2 FYNNEI. V gave up 3 bases and J gave up 0 bases; unmatched junction bases: 6. The CDR3 sequence: CASSEGGGLSTDTQYF. The CDR3 DNA reads TGTGCCAGCAGTGAGGGGGGGGGACTCAGCACAGATACGCAGTATTTT.

This chain links TRBV7-3 with TRBJ2-1, with D possibly being TRBD2 (5 bases). The CDR3 has 15 amino acids. The V gene lost 3 bases and the J gene lost 8 bases, with 17 bases spanning the gap. CDR1 SGHTA and CDR2 FQGTGA come from the germline V gene. This CDR3 reads CASSFGLGGWDEQFF. In nucleotides, the CDR3 is TGTGCCAGCAGCTTCGGACTGGGTGGTTGGGATGAGCAGTTCTTC.

This chain links TRBV27 with TRBJ2-1, with D perhaps TRBD2 (6 bases). V was shortened by 3 bases and J by 8 bases, with 17 bases between the two germline ends. This CDR3 region has 15 residues. The germline gives CDR1 MNHEY, CDR2 SMNVEV (reference sequence). Here the CDR3 reads CASSLRGTYSDEQFF. DNA for the CDR3: TGTGCCAGCAGTTTGCGGGGAACTTATTCCGATGAGCAGTTCTTC.

This clone came up once. This chain connects TRBV2 to TRBJ2-2, with 7 nucleotides matching TRBD2. Germline V gene lookup returns CDR1 SNHLY and CDR2 FYNNEI. This CDR3 is built from 14 residues. Losses at the gene ends were 6 bases for V and 5 bases for J; bases not matched to a gene: 6. The CDR3 nucleotides are TGTGCCAGCAGGCATGCGGGGGTTACCGGGGAGCTGTTTTTT. Protein: CASRHAGVTGELFF.

The chain has TRBV5-8 and TRBJ2-7; tentatively, D is TRBD2 (6 bases). Deletions cut 2 bases from V and 5 bases from J, with 20 bases between. This CDR3 has 16 residues. Germline loops: CDR1 SGHTS, CDR2 YDEGEE. As DNA, the CDR3 is TGTGCCAGCAGCTTCGGTGGGGGGAAGGGAAGACACGAGCAGTACTTC. Its protein product is CASSFGGGKGRHEQYF. Drawing the rest from reference TRBV5-8 and TRBJ2-7, the complete variable domain is EAGVTQSPTHLIKTRGQQATLRCSPISGHTSVYWYQQALGLGLQFLLWYDEGEERNRGNFPPRFSGRQFPNYSSELNVNALELEDSALYLCASSFGGGKGRHEQYFGPGTRLTVT.

V is TRBV6-1 and J is TRBJ2-3, with D maybe TRBD1 (6 bases). The CDR3 consists of 13 residues. Germline CDR1 reads MNHNS; CDR2 reads SASEGT. Trimming stripped 11 bases from V and 0 bases from J, with 12 bases between. CDR3 coding DNA: TGTGCCGCTCATAGGGGGAGCACAGATACGCAGTATTTT. Translation: CAAHRGSTDTQYF.

This rearrangement joins TRBV6-5 to TRBJ1-5; D might be TRBD1 (5 bases). This CDR3 is 13 amino acids long. Trimming left V 6 bases short and J 6 bases short, with 12 bases between. The germline V gene has CDR1 MNHEY and CDR2 SVGAGI. Written as DNA, the CDR3 is TGTGCCAGCAGCAGGACATCGGGTCAGCCCCAGCATTTT. This encodes CASSRTSGQPQHF.

The chain joins TRBV10-2 to TRBJ1-1, with TRBD1 matching over 9 bases. CDR1 is WSHSY and CDR2 is SAAADI in the germline V gene. This CDR3 is built from 14 residues. V was clipped by 6 bases and J by 1 base; unmatched bases: 3. CDR3 bases: TGCGCCAGCAGGACAGGGGGGACGAACACTGAAGCTTTCTTT. Protein: CASRTGGTNTEAFF.

This chain uses TRBV4-3 with TRBJ1-6, with TRBD1 as a possible D gene (5 bases). Trimming shortened V by 3 bases and J by 7 bases, and 16 bases separated the two germline ends. CDR1 is LGHNA, CDR2 YSLEER, per germline. This CDR3 has 16 residues. CDR3 in DNA: TGCGCCAGCAGCCAGACGCTCCAGGGACTAAATTCACCCCTCCACTTT. It specifies CASSQTLQGLNSPLHF.

The chain has TRBV2 and TRBJ2-2, with TRBD2 identical over 7 bases. The CDR3 covers 13 residues. Germline CDR1 SNHLY, CDR2 FYNNEI. The J segment lost 5 bases and the V segment lost 6 bases, leaving 3 bases of the junction unmatched. CDR3 protein: CASRRLATGELFF. CDR3 coding DNA: TGTGCCAGCAGGCGACTAGCAACCGGGGAGCTGTTTTTT.